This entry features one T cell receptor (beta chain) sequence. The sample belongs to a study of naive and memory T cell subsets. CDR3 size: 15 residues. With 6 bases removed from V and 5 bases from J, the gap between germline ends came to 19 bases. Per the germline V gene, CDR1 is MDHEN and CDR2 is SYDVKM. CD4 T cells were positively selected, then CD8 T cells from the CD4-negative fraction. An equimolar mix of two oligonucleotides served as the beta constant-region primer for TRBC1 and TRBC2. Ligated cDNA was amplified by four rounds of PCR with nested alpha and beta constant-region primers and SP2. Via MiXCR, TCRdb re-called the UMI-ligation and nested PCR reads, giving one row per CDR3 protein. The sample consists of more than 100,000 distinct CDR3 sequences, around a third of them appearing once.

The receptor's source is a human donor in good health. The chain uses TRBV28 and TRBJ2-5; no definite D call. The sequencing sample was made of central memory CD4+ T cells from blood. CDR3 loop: CASSNWGSRGETQYF. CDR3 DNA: TGTGCCAGCAGCAACTGGGGTTCCCGTGGGGAGACCCAGTACTTC.